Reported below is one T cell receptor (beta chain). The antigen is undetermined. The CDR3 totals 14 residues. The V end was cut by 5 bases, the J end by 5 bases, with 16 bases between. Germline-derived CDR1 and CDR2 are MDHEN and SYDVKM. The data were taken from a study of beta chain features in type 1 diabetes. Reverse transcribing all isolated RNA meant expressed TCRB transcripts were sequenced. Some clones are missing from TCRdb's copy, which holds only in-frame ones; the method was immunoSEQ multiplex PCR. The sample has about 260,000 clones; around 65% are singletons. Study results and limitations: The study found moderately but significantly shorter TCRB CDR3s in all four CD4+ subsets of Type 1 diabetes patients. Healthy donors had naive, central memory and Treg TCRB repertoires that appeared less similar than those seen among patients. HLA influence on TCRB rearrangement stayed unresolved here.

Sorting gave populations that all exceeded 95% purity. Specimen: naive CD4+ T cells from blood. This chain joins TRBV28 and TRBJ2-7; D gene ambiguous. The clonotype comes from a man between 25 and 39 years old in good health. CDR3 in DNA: TGTGCCAGCAGTACTAATGTTCAGGTCAACGAGCAGTACTTC. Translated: CASSTNVQVNEQYF.